These T cell receptor beta chains were read from a single sample in a study of shared clonotypes between healthy human individuals. The protocol was immunoSEQ multiplex PCR, while the TCRdb copy is restricted to in-frame clones and leaves out a portion. The table has about 490,000 clones, less than 80% seen once. The sequenced material came from PBMCs. These receptor sequences come from a woman aged 40-49 years in good health. Some clones in this sample may be carry-over from other donors' samples. Both conserved end residues are part of each CDR3. Each record gives: V gene, J gene, clone size, CDR3 protein. Clone size is not always given. Where it is, it says once, few, many or a class for expanded clones.

V: TRBV5-1
J: TRBJ2-6
size: few
CDR3: CASSLDPGANVLTF

V: TRBV5-1
J: TRBJ2-2
size: NA
CDR3: CASRRTSGGTGELFF

V: TRBV5-1
J: TRBJ2-5
size: NA
CDR3: CASSLAGWTSRTQETQYF

V: TRBV29-1
J: TRBJ2-7
size: NA
CDR3: CSAARLGYEQYF

V: TRBV11-2
J: TRBJ2-1
size: NA
CDR3: CASSPLFEVNEQFF

V: TRBV7-9
J: TRBJ2-1
size: NA
CDR3: CASSWDNNEQFF

V: TRBV7-3
J: TRBJ2-1
size: NA
CDR3: CASSPTGSQSYNEQFF

V: TRBV5-1
J: TRBJ1-6
size: NA
CDR3: CASSLDRSDSPLHF

V: TRBV11-1
J: NA
size: NA
CDR3: CASSLDKYEQYF

V: TRBV7-2
J: TRBJ1-4
size: NA
CDR3: CASSPPTGSNEKLFF

V: TRBV7-2
J: TRBJ1-5
size: NA
CDR3: CASSGRADQPQHF

V: TRBV7-3
J: TRBJ2-2
size: NA
CDR3: CASSSSGAGELFF

V: TRBV2
J: TRBJ2-7
size: NA
CDR3: CASRAGTVYFNYEQYF

V: TRBV30
J: TRBJ1-5
size: NA
CDR3: CAWSNLGNQPQHF

V: TRBV5-1
J: TRBJ2-7
size: once
CDR3: CASRTGTGRPYEQYF

V: TRBV30
J: NA
size: NA
CDR3: CAWSRRLGQGSYEQYF

V: TRBV7-9
J: TRBJ1-2
size: NA
CDR3: CASSPGGAWYGYTF

V: TRBV9
J: TRBJ1-2
size: once
CDR3: CASSVEAGPNYGYTF

V: TRBV4-2
J: TRBJ1-5
size: NA
CDR3: CASSQVLGGVQPQHF

V: TRBV2
J: TRBJ2-1
size: NA
CDR3: CASSEYNEQFF

V: TRBV4-1
J: TRBJ2-7
size: NA
CDR3: CASSQDRVGEQYF

V: TRBV27
J: TRBJ2-2
size: NA
CDR3: CASSLGQGAWWTGELFF

V: TRBV19
J: TRBJ1-2
size: NA
CDR3: CASTDFGTDTKGYTF

V: TRBV7-9
J: TRBJ2-7
size: NA
CDR3: CASSKLAGASGEQYF

V: TRBV11-2
J: TRBJ2-7
size: few
CDR3: CASSLAGVDEQYF

V: TRBV7-6
J: TRBJ2-1
size: NA
CDR3: CASSLGLLAGISYNEQFF

V: TRBV7-3
J: TRBJ2-1
size: NA
CDR3: CASSPRKSSYNEQFF

V: TRBV28
J: TRBJ1-3
size: NA
CDR3: CASSISGNTIYF

V: TRBV11-3
J: TRBJ2-3
size: NA
CDR3: CASSPGLANPTDTQYF